The clone carrying this T cell receptor beta chain appeared many times. Its specificity is not known. This sample was included in a study of blood T cells in healthy people across ages. About the research overall: For every two T cells, template switching captured about one barcoded beta molecule.

A second about 7 to 12 cycle PCR used barcoded and J-beta primers. A single record per CDR3 protein comes from TCRdb applying MiXCR to the 5' RACE reads. Seen here are 1.6 million or so distinct CDR3 sequences, 34% observed once, and the top ten hold around 11%. Germline V gene sequence: CDR1 SGHKS, CDR2 YYEKEE (reference sequence). The ends lost 0 bases at V and 4 bases at J; junction bases unmatched: 9. CDR3 size: 17 residues. Study-wide results and limits: Naive T cell percentage strongly correlated with TCR beta diversity.

Staff drew roughly 10 milliliters of peripheral blood from each donor. Samples had at least 7 million PBMCs isolated from them. This chain connects TRBV5-5 to TRBJ2-5; TRBD1 matches 10 bases. Material for sequencing was blood. This TCR was sampled from a woman aged 25 to 39 in good health. The CDR3 loop is CASSLGDQDRGRETQYF. CDR3 nucleotide sequence: TGTGCCAGCAGCTTGGGAGATCAGGACAGGGGGAGAGAGACCCAGTACTTC.